These T cell receptor beta chains were read from a single sample in a study of Ad26.COV2.S vaccination and SARS-CoV-2 variants. Libraries were prepared by immunoSEQ multiplex PCR; TCRdb keeps only in-frame clonotypes and omits some of them. The sample includes some 290,000 clones, approximately 86% of them seen just once. Here the sequenced sample was peripheral blood, taken in a trial of Ad26.COV2.S vaccine versus placebo. The receptors were gathered from a person between 18 and 65 years old who received the Ad26.COV2.S COVID-19 vaccine or a placebo. The CDR3 runs from the conserved cysteine through the conserved F or W. The D gene is left open where the match is weak. Clone sizes are given selectively: once, few, many, or a class where the clone is expanded.

>15|TRBD1|TRBJ1-1|TRBV6-6|.
CASSAAPQGDTEAFF
TGTGCCAGCAGTGCAGCACCACAGGGGGACACTGAAGCTTTCTTT
>15|TRBD1|TRBJ1-5|TRBV2|few
CASRFRDRGHQPQHF
TGTGCCAGCAGATTCCGGGACAGGGGCCATCAGCCCCAGCATTTT
>11|.|TRBJ2-7|TRBV20-1|.
CSASGAREQYF
TGCAGTGCTAGTGGGGCGCGGGAGCAGTACTTC
>14|.|TRBJ1-5|TRBV3-1/TRBV3-2|.
CASSHSGGNQPQHF
TGTGCCAGCAGCCATTCAGGGGGCAATCAGCCCCAGCATTTT
>14|.|TRBJ1-6|TRBV5-4|.
CASSLDRGGSPLHF
TGTGCCAGCAGCTTGGACCGCGGCGGTTCACCCCTCCACTTT
>14|.|TRBJ1-2|TRBV27|.
CASSWATGGNGYTF
TGTGCCAGCAGTTGGGCCACCGGGGGGAATGGCTACACCTTC
>15|TRBD1|TRBJ2-1|TRBV9|.
CASSVGTGRYNEQFF
TGTGCCAGCAGCGTAGGGACAGGGAGATACAATGAGCAGTTCTTC
>13|.|TRBJ1-1|TRBV19|few
CASSPFANTEAFF
TGTGCCAGTAGTCCGTTCGCGAACACTGAAGCTTTCTTT
>13|.|TRBJ1-2|TRBV12-3/TRBV12-4|once
CASSPEWNYGYTF
TGTGCCAGCAGTCCGGAATGGAACTATGGCTACACCTTC
>11|.|TRBJ2-5|TRBV20-1|few
CSAQFQETQYF
TGCAGTGCTCAGTTCCAAGAGACCCAGTACTTC
>14|.|TRBJ2-7|TRBV7-2|.
CASSLGGAPYEQYF
TGTGCCAGCAGCTTAGGCGGGGCCCCCTACGAGCAGTACTTC